Below are 30 T cell receptor beta chains sequenced from a single sample in a study of CXCR3-negative and CXCR3-positive naive CD8 T cells (dated by TCRdb to the late 2010s). For sequencing, a NextSeq 550 was employed. The Human TCR Profiling Kit (MiLaboratory) was used to make UMI-labeled 5' RACE TRB cDNA libraries. Each CDR3 protein sequence appears as one entry after TCRdb reprocessed the reads, and no DNA is included. For this sample, the table gives some 85,000 distinct CDR3 sequences. Jointly, the top ten make up 0.53% of the sample. Their target antigens are unknown. General conclusions and limits of the study: TRB CDR3s from CXCR3-positive naive cells showed higher hydrophobicity (lower Kidera factor 4), lower energy, and higher strength and volume indices than CXCR3-negative naive cells.

Sequences were obtained from naive CXCR3+ CD8+ T cells from blood. Per the publication, the cell subset or site label means: CD45RO-CCR7+CD27+CD95- naive CD8+ T cells expressing CXCR3 (TNR3+). Receptor source: a human donor in good health. Some clones in this sample may be carry-over from other donors' samples.

The chain combines TRBV6-5 with TRBJ1-1. The germline CDR1 and CDR2 sequences are MNHEY and SVGAGI. This CDR3 has 14 residues. The CDR3 spells CASSYGDLNTEAFF.

The chain combines TRBV30 with TRBJ2-1; TCRdb designates TRBD1, a call that cannot be tested without DNA. Germline loops: CDR1 GTSNPN, CDR2 SVGIG (reference sequence). The CDR3 runs to 12 residues. The CDR3 is CAGRGGWNEQFF. The entire variable domain, with the rest obtained from reference TRBV30 and TRBJ2-1, is as follows: SQTIHQWPATLVQPVGSPLSLECTVEGTSNPNLYWYRQAAGRGLQLLFYSVGIGQISSEVPQNLSASRPQDRQFILSSKKLLLSDSGFYLCAGRGGWNEQFFGPGTRLTVL.

The chain carries TRBV27 and TRBJ2-3; TCRdb's D call of TRBD2 is untestable without DNA. The CDR3 is 19 residues long. Per the germline V gene, CDR1 is MNHEY and CDR2 is SMNVEV (reference sequence). CDR3 residues: CASSPNLLLAGGPADTQYF.

This chain connects TRBV15 to TRBJ2-2; TCRdb proposes TRBD2, but this gene call is untestable without DNA. The CDR3 has 13 residues. Germline V gives CDR1 LNHNV, CDR2 YYDKDF (reference sequence). CDR3 in amino acids: CAARDLNTGELFF.

The chain combines TRBV7-9 with TRBJ2-5. CDR3 length: 13 residues. CDR1 is SEHNR, CDR2 FQNEAQ, per germline (reference sequence). The CDR3 reads CASEKLNQETQYF.

The chain is built from TRBV30 and TRBJ1-2. Looked up from germline, CDR1 is GTSNPN and CDR2 is SVGIG (reference sequence). The CDR3 contains 15 residues. CDR3 amino acids: CAWSTNSGTGYGYTF.

The J gene is TRBJ1-1, the V gene TRBV7-3; checking the TCRdb D call of TRBD1 is not possible without DNA. This CDR3 region has 14 residues. Germline V CDR1 and CDR2: SGHTA, FQGTGA. This chain's CDR3 is CASSLTGDVTEAFF.

The chain carries TRBV6-5 and TRBJ1-2. This CDR3 is 14 amino acids long. The V gene's germline CDR1 is MNHEY and CDR2 SVGAGI. CDR3 protein: CASTPLSPAGGYTF.

The chain joins TRBV7-9 to TRBJ2-1; the TCRdb call, TRBD2, lacks DNA for checking. This CDR3 contains 15 residues. CDR1 is SEHNR and CDR2 is FQNEAQ in the germline V gene (reference sequence). The CDR3 sequence: CASIAGGAGYNEQFF.

The V call is TRBV4-2, the J call TRBJ1-5; the TCRdb call, TRBD1, lacks DNA for checking. This CDR3 comprises 17 residues. Looked up from germline, CDR1 is LGHNA and CDR2 is YNFKEQ. The CDR3 sequence is CASSPTEGRGSNQPQHF.

The V and J genes are TRBV4-3 and TRBJ2-7; TCRdb gives TRBD1 as the D gene, but with no DNA this cannot be confirmed. The CDR3 sequence is 14 residues long. CDR1 and CDR2 from the germline V gene are LGHNA and YSLEER. CDR3 loop: CASSQDYRTYEQYF.

V is TRBV29-1 and J is TRBJ2-3. The CDR3 extends over 11 amino acids. Germline CDR1 and CDR2: SQVTM and ANQGSEA. The CDR3: CSVEGADTQYF.

V usage is TRBV7-6 and J usage is TRBJ1-6; lacking DNA, the TRBD1 call made by TCRdb goes unchecked. Per germline, CDR1 SGHVS and CDR2 FNYEAQ. The CDR3 loop spans 17 amino acids. The CDR3: CASSLFHRDGGNSPLHF.

The chain recombines TRBV28 with TRBJ2-2; the D gene TCRdb calls, TRBD1, cannot be checked with no DNA. Germline V gives CDR1 MDHEN, CDR2 SYDVKM. CDR3 length equals 16 residues. CDR3: CASSPAGGADTGELFF. Combining the CDR3 with reference TRBV28 and TRBJ2-2 gives the whole variable domain DVKVTQSSRYLVKRTGEKVFLECVQDMDHENMFWYRQDPGLGLRLIYFSYDVKMKEKGDIPEGYSVSREKKERFSLILESASTNQTSMYLCASSPAGGADTGELFFGEGSRLTVL.

This sequence joins TRBV23-1 and TRBJ2-1; TCRdb's D call of TRBD2 is untestable without DNA. TRBV23-1 is an open reading frame whose function is uncertain. This CDR3 is built from 20 residues. CDR3 loop: CASSQSIPSGGQISYNEQFF.

V gene TRBV12-3 or TRBV12-4 combines with J gene TRBJ2-1. The CDR3 totals 12 residues. The CDR3 here is CASSEVGYEQFF.

This chain connects TRBV6-5 to TRBJ2-5; there is no DNA to check the TCRdb D call of TRBD1. Looked up from germline, CDR1 is MNHEY and CDR2 is SVGAGI. The CDR3 extends over 15 amino acids. The CDR3 spells CASSYSTSGEETQYF.

The V and J genes are TRBV7-9 and TRBJ2-7; TCRdb returns TRBD1, unconfirmable since there is no DNA. Looked up from germline, CDR1 is SEHNR and CDR2 is FQNEAQ (reference sequence). CDR3 length: 14 amino acids. CDR3 loop: CASSSGAGSYEQLF. Variable domain in full (rest from reference TRBV7-9 and TRBJ2-7): DTGVSQNPRHKITKRGQNVTFRCDPISEHNRLYWYRQTLGQGPEFLTYFQNEAQLEKSRLLSDRFSAERPKGSFSTLEIQRTEQGDSAMYLCASSSGAGSYEQLFGPGTRLTVT.

This chain uses TRBV12-3 or TRBV12-4 with TRBJ2-4; without DNA, the TCRdb call of TRBD2 cannot be checked. CDR3 length: 14 amino acids. CDR3 region: CASSLGRTKNIQYF.

The chain links TRBV7-2 to TRBJ1-2; the D call of TRBD1 rests on TCRdb alone, since no DNA is present to check it. The CDR3 sequence is 19 residues long. Germline V gene lookup returns CDR1 SGHTA and CDR2 FQGNSA. CDR3: CASSPFIRDSDVFDCGYTF.

The J gene is TRBJ2-1, the V gene TRBV6-6; TCRdb picks TRBD2, but there is no DNA to check that call. The CDR3 runs to 15 residues. Germline assignment: CDR1 MNHNY and CDR2 SVGAGI (reference sequence). The CDR3 protein is CASSKAGDDLDEQFF.

V is TRBV4-1 and J is TRBJ1-1. This CDR3 is built from 15 residues. Looked up from germline, CDR1 is MGHRA and CDR2 is YSYEKL. The CDR3 sequence: CASSQDVGGGTEAFF.

This chain links TRBV5-6 with TRBJ1-1; as DNA is missing, the TRBD1 call by TCRdb cannot be tested. Germline V CDR1 and CDR2: SGHDT, YYEEEE. The CDR3 contains 16 residues. Here the CDR3 reads CASSTPTERGGTEAFF.

V and J are TRBV3-1 and TRBJ2-7; TCRdb returns TRBD1, unconfirmable since there is no DNA. The length of the CDR3 is 14 residues. The germline CDR1 and CDR2 sequences are LGHDT and YNNKEL (reference sequence). CDR3 amino acids: CASSPGTGAYEQYF.

This sequence joins TRBV7-9 and TRBJ2-1; without DNA, the TCRdb call of TRBD2 cannot be checked. The CDR3 contains 16 residues. Per the germline V gene, CDR1 is SEHNR and CDR2 is FQNEAQ (reference sequence). The CDR3 is CASSSTSGLPYNEQFF.

The V gene is TRBV28, the J gene TRBJ1-6; the TCRdb call, TRBD1, lacks DNA for checking. This CDR3 contains 16 residues. In germline, CDR1 is MDHEN, CDR2 SYDVKM. This chain's CDR3 is CASSNPGGQGQSPLHF.

V and J are TRBV7-2 and TRBJ2-7. Per the germline V gene, CDR1 is SGHTA and CDR2 is FQGNSA. This CDR3 comprises 18 residues. Here the CDR3 reads CASSLRDTMEIEDYEQYF.

CDR3 in amino acids: CASSLEGGGLSYEQYF. The chain combines TRBV7-6 with TRBJ2-7; TCRdb returns TRBD2, unconfirmable since there is no DNA. Germline values: CDR1 SGHVS, CDR2 FNYEAQ. This CDR3 spans 16 amino acids. Based on the CDR3 plus reference TRBV7-6 and TRBJ2-7, the full variable domain is GAGVSQSPRYKVTKRGQDVALRCDPISGHVSLYWYRQALGQGPEFLTYFNYEAQQDKSGLPNDRFSAERPEGSISTLTIQRTEQRDSAMYRCASSLEGGGLSYEQYFGPGTRLTVT.

The V call is TRBV15, the J call TRBJ1-5. The CDR3 contains 15 residues. Germline V gene data show CDR1 as LNHNV and CDR2 as YYDKDF (reference sequence). The CDR3: CATSRDSGMAQPQHF.

The chain combines TRBV5-1 with TRBJ1-1. Germline V gene sequence: CDR1 SGHRS, CDR2 YFSETQ. This CDR3 spans 14 amino acids. The CDR3 region is CASSLANKNTEAFF.